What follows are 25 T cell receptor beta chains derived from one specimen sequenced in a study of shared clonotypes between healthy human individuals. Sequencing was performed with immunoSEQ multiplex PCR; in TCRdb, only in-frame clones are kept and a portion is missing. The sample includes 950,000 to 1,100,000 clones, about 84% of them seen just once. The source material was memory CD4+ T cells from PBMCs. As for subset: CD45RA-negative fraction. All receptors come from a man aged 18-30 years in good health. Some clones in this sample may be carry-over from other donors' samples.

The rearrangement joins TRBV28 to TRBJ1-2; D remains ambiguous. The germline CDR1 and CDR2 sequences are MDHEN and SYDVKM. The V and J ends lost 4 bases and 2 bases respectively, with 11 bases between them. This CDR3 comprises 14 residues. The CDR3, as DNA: TGTGCCAGCAGTTCCTCCCGGGAAAACTATGGCTACACCTTC. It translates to CASSSSRENYGYTF.

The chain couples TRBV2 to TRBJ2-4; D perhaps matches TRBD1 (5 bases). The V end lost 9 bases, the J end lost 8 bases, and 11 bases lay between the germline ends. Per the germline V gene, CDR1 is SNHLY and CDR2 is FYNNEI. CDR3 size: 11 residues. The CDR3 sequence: CASGARDIQYF. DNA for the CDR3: TGTGCCAGTGGGGCCCGGGACATTCAGTACTTC.

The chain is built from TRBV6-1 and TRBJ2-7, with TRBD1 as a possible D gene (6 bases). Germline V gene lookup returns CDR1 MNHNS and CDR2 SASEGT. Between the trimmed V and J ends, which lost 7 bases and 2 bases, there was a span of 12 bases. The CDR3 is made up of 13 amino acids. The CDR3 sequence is CASTRAGAYEQYF. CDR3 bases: TGTGCCAGCACGAGGGCAGGGGCCTACGAGCAGTACTTC.

The CDR3 coding sequence is TGTGCCAGCAGCCAGGGACCGGGAGGGCATACGCAGTATTTT. It translates to CASSQGPGGHTQYF. V is TRBV28 and J is TRBJ2-3; 8 bases are a match to TRBD2. This CDR3 contains 14 residues. Germline V CDR1 and CDR2: MDHEN, SYDVKM. V lost 6 bases and J lost 7; bases outside the gene matches: 9.

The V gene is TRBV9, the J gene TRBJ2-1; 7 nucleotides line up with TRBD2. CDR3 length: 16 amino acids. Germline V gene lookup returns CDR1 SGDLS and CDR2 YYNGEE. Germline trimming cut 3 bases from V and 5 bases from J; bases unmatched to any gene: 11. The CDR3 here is CASSAGGGTKDNEQFF. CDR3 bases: TGTGCCAGCAGCGCCGGGGGTGGGACTAAGGACAATGAGCAGTTCTTC. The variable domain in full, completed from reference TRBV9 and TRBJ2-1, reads DSGVTQTPKHLITATGQRVTLRCSPRSGDLSVYWYQQSLDQGLQFLIQYYNGEERAKGNILERFSAQQFPDLHSELNLSSLELGDSALYFCASSAGGGTKDNEQFFGPGTRLTVL.

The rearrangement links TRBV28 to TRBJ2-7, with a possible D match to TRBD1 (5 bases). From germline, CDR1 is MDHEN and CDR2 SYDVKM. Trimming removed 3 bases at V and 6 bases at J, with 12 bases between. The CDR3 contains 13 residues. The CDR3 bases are TGTGCCAGCAGTTTCCGACAGCCTAGCGAGCAGTACTTC. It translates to CASSFRQPSEQYF. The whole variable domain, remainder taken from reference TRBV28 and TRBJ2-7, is DVKVTQSSRYLVKRTGEKVFLECVQDMDHENMFWYRQDPGLGLRLIYFSYDVKMKEKGDIPEGYSVSREKKERFSLILESASTNQTSMYLCASSFRQPSEQYFGPGTRLTVT.

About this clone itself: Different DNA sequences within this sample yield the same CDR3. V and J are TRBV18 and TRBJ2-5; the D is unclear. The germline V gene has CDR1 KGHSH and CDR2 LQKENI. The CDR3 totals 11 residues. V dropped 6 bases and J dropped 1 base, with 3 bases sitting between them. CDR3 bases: TGTGCCAGCTCGACCCAAGAGACCCAGTACTTC. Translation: CASSTQETQYF.

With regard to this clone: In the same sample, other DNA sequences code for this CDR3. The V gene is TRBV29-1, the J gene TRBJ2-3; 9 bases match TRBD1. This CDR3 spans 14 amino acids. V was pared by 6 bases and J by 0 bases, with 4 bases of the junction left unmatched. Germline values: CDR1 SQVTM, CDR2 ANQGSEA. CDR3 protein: CSVETGGSTDTQYF. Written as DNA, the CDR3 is TGCAGCGTAGAGACAGGGGGAAGCACAGATACGCAGTATTTT.

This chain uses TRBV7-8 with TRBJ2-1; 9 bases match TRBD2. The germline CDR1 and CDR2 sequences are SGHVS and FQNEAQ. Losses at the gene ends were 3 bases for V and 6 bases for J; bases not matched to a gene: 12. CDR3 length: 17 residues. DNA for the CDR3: TGTGCCAGCAGCTTGAATCCGGGACTAGCTAGAGGCAATGAGCAGTTCTTC. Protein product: CASSLNPGLARGNEQFF.

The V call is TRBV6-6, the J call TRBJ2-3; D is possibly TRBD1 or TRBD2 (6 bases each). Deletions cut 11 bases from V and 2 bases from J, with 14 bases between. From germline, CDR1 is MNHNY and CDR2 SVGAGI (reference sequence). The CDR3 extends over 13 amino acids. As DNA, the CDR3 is TGTGCCTCCGAGGGGGGATACACAGATACGCAGTATTTT. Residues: CASEGGYTDTQYF.

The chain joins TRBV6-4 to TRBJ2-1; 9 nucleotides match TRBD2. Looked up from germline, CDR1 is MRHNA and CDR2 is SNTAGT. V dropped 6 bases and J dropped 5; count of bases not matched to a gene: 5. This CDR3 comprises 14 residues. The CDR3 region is CASSWTSANNEQFF. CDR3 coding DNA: TGTGCCAGCAGCTGGACTAGCGCGAACAATGAGCAGTTCTTC.

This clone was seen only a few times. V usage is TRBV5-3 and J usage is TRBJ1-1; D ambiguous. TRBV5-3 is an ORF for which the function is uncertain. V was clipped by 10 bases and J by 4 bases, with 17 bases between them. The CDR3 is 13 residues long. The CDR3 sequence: CACLGWVGTEAFF. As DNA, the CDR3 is TGTGCCTGTCTGGGGTGGGTCGGCACTGAAGCTTTCTTT.

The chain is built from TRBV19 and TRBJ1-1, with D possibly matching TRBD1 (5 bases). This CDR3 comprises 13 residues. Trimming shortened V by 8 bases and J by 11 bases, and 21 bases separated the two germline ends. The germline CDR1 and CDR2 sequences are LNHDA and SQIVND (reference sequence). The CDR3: CASSRDPPNVAFF. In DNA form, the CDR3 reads TGTGCCAGTTCCAGGGATCCCCCGAACGTGGCTTTCTTT.

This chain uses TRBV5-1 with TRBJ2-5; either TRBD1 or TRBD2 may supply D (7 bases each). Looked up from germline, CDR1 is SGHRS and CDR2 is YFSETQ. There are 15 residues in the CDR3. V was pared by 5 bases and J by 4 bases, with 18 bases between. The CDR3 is CASSLIGGGGETQYF. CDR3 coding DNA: TGCGCCAGCAGTTTGATAGGGGGCGGGGGAGAGACCCAGTACTTC.

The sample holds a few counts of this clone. DNA of the CDR3: TGTGCCAGTGAACCGGGGGACCAAGAGACCCAGTACTTC. Its translation: CASEPGDQETQYF. The rearrangement joins TRBV28 to TRBJ2-5, with a tentative D call TRBD2 (6 bases). Germline lookup yields CDR1 MDHEN and CDR2 SYDVKM. This CDR3 spans 13 amino acids. The V gene lost 9 bases and the J gene lost 0 bases, with 11 bases spanning the gap. Looking up the rest from reference TRBV28 and TRBJ2-5 gives the full variable domain: DVKVTQSSRYLVKRTGEKVFLECVQDMDHENMFWYRQDPGLGLRLIYFSYDVKMKEKGDIPEGYSVSREKKERFSLILESASTNQTSMYLCASEPGDQETQYFGPGTRLLVL.

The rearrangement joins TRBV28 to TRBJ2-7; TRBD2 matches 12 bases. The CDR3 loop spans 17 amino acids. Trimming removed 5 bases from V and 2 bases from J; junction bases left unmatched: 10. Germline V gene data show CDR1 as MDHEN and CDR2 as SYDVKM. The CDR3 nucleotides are TGTGCCAGCAGTCCCCGATCTAGCGGGAGGGTAACCTACGAGCAGTACTTC. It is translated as CASSPRSSGRVTYEQYF.

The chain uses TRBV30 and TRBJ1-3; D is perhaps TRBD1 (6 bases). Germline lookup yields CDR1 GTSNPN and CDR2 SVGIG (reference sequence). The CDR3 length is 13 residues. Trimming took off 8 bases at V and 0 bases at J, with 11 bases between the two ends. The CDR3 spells CARQEVSGNTIYF. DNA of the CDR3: TGTGCCCGACAGGAGGTCTCTGGAAACACCATATATTTT.

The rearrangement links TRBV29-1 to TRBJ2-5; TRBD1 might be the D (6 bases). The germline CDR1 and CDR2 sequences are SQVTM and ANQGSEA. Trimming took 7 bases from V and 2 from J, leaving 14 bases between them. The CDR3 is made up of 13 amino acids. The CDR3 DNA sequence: TGCAGCGCGGGCAGGGGACAACAAGAGACCCAGTACTTC. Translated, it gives CSAGRGQQETQYF.

The CDR3 reads CASSFRGRYGYTF. The CDR3 DNA reads TGTGCCAGCAGTTTTAGGGGTCGGTATGGCTACACCTTC. The rearrangement joins TRBV28 to TRBJ1-2; D perhaps matches TRBD1 (5 bases). Trimming cost V 3 bases and J 5 bases, with 10 bases left between them. The CDR3 extends over 13 amino acids. Germline V gene sequence: CDR1 MDHEN, CDR2 SYDVKM.

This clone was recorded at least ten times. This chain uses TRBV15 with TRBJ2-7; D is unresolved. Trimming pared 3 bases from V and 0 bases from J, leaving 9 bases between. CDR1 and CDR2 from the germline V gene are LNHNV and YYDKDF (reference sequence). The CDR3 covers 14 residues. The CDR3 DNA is TGTGCCACCAGCAGGGACCAGAGCTCCTACGAGCAGTACTTC. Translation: CATSRDQSSYEQYF.

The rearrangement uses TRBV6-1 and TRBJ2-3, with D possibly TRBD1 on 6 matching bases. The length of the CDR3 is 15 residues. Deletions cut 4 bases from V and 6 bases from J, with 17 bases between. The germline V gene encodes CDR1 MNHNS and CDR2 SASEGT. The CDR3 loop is CASSVSTGAWDTQYF. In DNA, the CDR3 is TGTGCCAGCAGTGTCTCGACAGGAGCCTGGGATACGCAGTATTTT.

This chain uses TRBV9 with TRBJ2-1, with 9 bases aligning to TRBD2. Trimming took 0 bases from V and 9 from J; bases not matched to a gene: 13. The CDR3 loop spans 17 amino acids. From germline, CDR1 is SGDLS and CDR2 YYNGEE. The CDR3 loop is CASSVDPSAGGGTEQFF. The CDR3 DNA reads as TGTGCCAGCAGCGTAGACCCCTCGGCGGGAGGGGGGACTGAGCAGTTCTTC.

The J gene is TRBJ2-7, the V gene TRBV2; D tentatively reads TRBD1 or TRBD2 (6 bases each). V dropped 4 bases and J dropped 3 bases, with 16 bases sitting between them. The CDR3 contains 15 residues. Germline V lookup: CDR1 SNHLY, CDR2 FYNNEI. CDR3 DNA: TGTGCCAGCAGTGGGGGGGCTGCAGCCGTCTACGAGCAGTACTTC. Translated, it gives CASSGGAAAVYEQYF. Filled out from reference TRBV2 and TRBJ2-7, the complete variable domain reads EPEVTQTPSHQVTQMGQEVILRCVPISNHLYFYWYRQILGQKVEFLVSFYNNEISEKSEIFDDQFSVERPDGSNFTLKIRSTKLEDSAMYFCASSGGAAAVYEQYFGPGTRLTVT.

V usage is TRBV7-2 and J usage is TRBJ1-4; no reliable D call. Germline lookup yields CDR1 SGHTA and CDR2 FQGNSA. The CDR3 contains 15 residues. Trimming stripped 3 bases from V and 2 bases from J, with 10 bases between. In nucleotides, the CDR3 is TGTGCCAGCAGCTTGGCCGGGGATACTAATGAAAAACTGTTTTTT. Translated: CASSLAGDTNEKLFF.

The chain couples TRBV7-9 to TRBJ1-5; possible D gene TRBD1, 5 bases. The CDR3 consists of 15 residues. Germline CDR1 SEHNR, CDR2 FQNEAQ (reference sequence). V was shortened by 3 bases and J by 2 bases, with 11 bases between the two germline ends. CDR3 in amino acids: CASSFGGSGNQPQHF. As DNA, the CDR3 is TGTGCCAGCAGCTTCGGGGGGTCGGGCAATCAGCCCCAGCATTTT. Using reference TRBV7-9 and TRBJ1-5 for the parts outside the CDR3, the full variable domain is DTGVSQNPRHKITKRGQNVTFRCDPISEHNRLYWYRQTLGQGPEFLTYFQNEAQLEKSRLLSDRFSAERPKGSFSTLEIQRTEQGDSAMYLCASSFGGSGNQPQHFGDGTRLSIL.